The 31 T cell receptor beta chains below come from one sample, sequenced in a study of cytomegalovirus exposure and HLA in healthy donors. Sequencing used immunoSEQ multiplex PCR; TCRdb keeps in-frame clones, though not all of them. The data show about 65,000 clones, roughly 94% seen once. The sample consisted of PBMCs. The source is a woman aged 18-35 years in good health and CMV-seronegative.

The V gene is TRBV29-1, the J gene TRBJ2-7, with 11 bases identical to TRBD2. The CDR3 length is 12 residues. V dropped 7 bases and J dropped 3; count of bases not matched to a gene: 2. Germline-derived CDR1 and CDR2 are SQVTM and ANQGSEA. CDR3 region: CSAGTSGYEQYF. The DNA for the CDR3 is TGCAGCGCCGGGACTAGCGGCTACGAGCAGTACTTC.

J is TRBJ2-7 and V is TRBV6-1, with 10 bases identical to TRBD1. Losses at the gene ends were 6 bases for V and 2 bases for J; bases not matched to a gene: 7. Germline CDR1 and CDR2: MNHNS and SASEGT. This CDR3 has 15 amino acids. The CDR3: CASSGDGTGAYEQYF. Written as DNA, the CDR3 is TGTGCCAGCAGCGGCGACGGGACAGGGGCCTACGAGCAGTACTTC.

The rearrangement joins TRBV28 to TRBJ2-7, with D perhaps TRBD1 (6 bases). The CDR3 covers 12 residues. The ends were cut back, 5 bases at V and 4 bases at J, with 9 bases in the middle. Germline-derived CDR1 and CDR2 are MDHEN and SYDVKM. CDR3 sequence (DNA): TGTGCCAGCAGTCGGACAGTTTACGAGCAGTACTTC. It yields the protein CASSRTVYEQYF.

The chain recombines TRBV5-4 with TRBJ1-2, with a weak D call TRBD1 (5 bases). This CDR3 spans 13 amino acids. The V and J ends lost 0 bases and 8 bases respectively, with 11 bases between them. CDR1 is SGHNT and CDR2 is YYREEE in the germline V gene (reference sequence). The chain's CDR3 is CASSLEVGPGYTF. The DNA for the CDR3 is TGTGCCAGCAGCTTGGAGGTGGGGCCCGGCTACACCTTC. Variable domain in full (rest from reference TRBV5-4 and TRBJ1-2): ETGVTQSPTHLIKTRGQQVTLRCSSQSGHNTVSWYQQALGQGPQFIFQYYREEENGRGNFPPRFSGLQFPNYSSELNVNALELDDSALYLCASSLEVGPGYTFGSGTRLTVV.

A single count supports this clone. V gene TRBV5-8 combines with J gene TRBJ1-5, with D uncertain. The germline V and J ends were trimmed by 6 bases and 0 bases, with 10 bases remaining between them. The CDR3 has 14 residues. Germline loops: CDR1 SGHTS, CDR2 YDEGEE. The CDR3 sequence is CASTSRYSNQPQHF. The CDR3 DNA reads TGTGCCAGCACCTCCCGGTATAGCAATCAGCCCCAGCATTTT.

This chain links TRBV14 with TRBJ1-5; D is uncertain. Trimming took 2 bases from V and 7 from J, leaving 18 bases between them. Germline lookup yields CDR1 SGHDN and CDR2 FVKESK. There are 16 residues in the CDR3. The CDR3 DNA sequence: TGTGCCAGCAGCCAATTCCCCAGGAGTCCTAGCCAGCCCCAGCATTTT. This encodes CASSQFPRSPSQPQHF. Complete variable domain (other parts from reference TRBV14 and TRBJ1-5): EAGVTQFPSHSVIEKGQTVTLRCDPISGHDNLYWYRRVMGKEIKFLLHFVKESKQDESGMPNNRFLAERTGGTYSTLKVQPAELEDSGVYFCASSQFPRSPSQPQHFGDGTRLSIL.

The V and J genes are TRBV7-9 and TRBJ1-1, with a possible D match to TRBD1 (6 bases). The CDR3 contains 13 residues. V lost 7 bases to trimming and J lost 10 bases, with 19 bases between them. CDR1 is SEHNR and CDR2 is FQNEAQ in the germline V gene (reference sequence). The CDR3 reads CASNKGDVRSAFF. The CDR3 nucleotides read TGTGCCAGCAACAAGGGGGACGTGAGGTCAGCTTTCTTT.

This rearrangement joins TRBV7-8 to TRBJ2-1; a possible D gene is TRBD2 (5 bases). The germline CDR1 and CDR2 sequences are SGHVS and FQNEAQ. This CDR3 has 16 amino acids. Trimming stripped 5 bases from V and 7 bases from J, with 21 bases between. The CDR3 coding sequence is TGTGCCAGCAGCATAAACCCGGGATATACGACTAATGAGCAGTTCTTC. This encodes CASSINPGYTTNEQFF.

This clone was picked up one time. DNA for the CDR3: TGTGCCAGCAGCCCCGAGGGGGCGGGAGGGTCCTCCTACGAGCAGTACTTC. Translating it yields CASSPEGAGGSSYEQYF. The rearrangement joins TRBV4-2 to TRBJ2-7; 9 nucleotides align to TRBD2. The CDR3 length is 17 residues. V lost 4 bases, J lost 0 bases, and 10 bases stayed unmatched. Germline loops: CDR1 LGHNA, CDR2 YNFKEQ.

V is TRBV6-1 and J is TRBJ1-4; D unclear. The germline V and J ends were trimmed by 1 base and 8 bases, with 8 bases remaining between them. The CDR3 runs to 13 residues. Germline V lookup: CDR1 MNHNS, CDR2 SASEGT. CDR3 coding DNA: TGTGCCAGCAGTGAAGGAGGCGAGGAAAAACTGTTTTTT. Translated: CASSEGGEEKLFF.

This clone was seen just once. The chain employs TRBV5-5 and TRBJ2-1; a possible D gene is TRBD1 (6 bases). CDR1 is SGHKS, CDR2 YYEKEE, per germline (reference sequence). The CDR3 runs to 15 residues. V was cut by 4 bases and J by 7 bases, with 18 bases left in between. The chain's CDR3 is CASSPRGSVENEQFF. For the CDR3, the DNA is TGTGCCAGCAGCCCAAGGGGGTCTGTTGAGAATGAGCAGTTCTTC.

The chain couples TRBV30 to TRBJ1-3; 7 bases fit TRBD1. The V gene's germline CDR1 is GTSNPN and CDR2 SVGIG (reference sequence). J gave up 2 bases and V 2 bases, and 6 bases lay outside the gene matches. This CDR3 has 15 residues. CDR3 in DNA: TGTGCCTGGAGTTATTCCGGGACAGCTGGAAACACCATATATTTT. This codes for CAWSYSGTAGNTIYF. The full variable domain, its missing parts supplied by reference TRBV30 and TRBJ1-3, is SQTIHQWPATLVQPVGSPLSLECTVEGTSNPNLYWYRQAAGRGLQLLFYSVGIGQISSEVPQNLSASRPQDRQFILSSKKLLLSDSGFYLCAWSYSGTAGNTIYFGEGSWLTVV.

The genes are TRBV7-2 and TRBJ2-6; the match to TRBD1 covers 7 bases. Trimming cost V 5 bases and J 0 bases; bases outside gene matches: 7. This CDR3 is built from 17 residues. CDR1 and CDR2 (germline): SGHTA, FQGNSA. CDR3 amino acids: CASSQQGLSSGANVLTF. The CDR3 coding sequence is TGTGCCAGCAGCCAACAGGGGCTCAGCTCTGGGGCCAACGTCCTGACTTTC.

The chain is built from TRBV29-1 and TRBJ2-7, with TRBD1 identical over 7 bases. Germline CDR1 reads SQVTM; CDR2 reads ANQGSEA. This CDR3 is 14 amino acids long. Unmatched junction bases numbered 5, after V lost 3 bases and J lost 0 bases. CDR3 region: CSVDETGISYEQYF. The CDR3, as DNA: TGCAGCGTTGACGAGACAGGGATCTCCTACGAGCAGTACTTC.

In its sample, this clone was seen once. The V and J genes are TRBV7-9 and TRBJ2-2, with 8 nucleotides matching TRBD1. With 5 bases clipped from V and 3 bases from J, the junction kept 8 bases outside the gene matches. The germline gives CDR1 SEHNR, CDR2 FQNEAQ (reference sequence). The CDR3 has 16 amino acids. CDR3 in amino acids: CASSNDRGRDTGELFF. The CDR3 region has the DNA TGTGCCAGCAGCAATGACAGGGGTCGGGACACCGGGGAGCTGTTTTTT.

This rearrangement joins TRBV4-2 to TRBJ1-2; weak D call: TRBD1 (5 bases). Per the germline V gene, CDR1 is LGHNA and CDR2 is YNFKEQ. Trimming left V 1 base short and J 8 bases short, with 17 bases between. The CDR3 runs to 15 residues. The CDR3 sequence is CASSQVDTPLIGYTF. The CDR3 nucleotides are TGTGCCAGCAGCCAAGTGGACACCCCTTTAATCGGCTACACCTTC.

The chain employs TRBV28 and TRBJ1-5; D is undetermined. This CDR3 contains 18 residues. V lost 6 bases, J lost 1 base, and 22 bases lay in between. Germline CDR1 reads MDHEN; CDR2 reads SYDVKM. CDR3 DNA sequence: TGTGCCAGCAGCAACGGGCTACGGGGAGTTGAGAGCAATCAGCCCCAGCATTTT. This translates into CASSNGLRGVESNQPQHF. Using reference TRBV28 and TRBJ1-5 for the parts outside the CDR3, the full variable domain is DVKVTQSSRYLVKRTGEKVFLECVQDMDHENMFWYRQDPGLGLRLIYFSYDVKMKEKGDIPEGYSVSREKKERFSLILESASTNQTSMYLCASSNGLRGVESNQPQHFGDGTRLSIL.

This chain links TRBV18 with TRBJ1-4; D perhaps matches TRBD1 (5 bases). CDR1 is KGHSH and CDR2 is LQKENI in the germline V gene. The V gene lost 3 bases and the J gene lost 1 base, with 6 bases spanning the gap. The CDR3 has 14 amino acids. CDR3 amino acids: CASSPGGTNEKLFF. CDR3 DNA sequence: TGTGCCAGCTCACCGGGGGGAACTAATGAAAAACTGTTTTTT.

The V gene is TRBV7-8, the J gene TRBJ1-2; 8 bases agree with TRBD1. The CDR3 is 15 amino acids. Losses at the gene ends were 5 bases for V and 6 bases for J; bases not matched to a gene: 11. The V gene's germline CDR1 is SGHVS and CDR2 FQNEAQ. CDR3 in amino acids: CASSLSRDRTHGYTF. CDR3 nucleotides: TGTGCCAGCAGCCTATCGCGGGACAGGACCCATGGCTACACCTTC.

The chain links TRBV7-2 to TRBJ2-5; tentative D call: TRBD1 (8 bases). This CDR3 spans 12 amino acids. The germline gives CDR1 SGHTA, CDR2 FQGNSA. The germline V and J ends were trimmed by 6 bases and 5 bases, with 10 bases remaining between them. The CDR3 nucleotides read TGTGCCAGCAGACAGGGGGGGGAGACCCAGTACTTC. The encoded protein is CASRQGGETQYF.

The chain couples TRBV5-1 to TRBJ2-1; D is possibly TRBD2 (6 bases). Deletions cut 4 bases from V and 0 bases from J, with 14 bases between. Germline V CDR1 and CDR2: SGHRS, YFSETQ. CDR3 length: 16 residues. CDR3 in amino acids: CASSRRVESSYNEQFF. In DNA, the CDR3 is TGCGCCAGCAGCCGGAGGGTGGAAAGCTCCTACAATGAGCAGTTCTTC.

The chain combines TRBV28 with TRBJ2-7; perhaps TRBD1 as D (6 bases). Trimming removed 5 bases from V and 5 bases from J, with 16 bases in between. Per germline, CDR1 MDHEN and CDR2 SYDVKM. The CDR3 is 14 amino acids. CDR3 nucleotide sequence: TGTGCCAGCAGTAGGACAGTCTCCGTGGACGAGCAGTACTTC. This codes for CASSRTVSVDEQYF.

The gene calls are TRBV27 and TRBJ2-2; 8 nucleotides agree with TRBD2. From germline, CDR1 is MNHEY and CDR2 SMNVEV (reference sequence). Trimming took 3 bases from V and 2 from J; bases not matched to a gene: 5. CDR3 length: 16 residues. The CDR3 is CASSFGGAPNTGELFF. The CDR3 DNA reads TGTGCCAGCAGTTTCGGGGGGGCGCCCAACACCGGGGAGCTGTTTTTT.

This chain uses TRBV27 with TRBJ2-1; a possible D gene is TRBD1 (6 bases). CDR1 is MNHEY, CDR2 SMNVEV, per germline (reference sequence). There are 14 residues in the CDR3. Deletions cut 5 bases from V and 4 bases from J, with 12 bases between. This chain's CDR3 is CASSVTGEYNEQFF. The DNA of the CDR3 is TGTGCCAGCAGTGTGACAGGAGAGTACAATGAGCAGTTCTTC.

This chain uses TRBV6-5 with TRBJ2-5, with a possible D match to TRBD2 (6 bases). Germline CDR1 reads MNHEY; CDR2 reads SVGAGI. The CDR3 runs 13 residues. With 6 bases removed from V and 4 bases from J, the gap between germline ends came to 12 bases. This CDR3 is CASRGTSRETQYF. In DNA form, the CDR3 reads TGTGCCAGCAGAGGTACTAGCAGAGAGACCCAGTACTTC.

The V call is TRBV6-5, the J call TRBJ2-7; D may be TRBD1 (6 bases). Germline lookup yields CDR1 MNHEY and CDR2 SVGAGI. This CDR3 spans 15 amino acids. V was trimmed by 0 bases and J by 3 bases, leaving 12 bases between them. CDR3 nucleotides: TGTGCCAGCAGTTACTCCTCAGGGGTTCACTACGAGCAGTACTTC. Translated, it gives CASSYSSGVHYEQYF.

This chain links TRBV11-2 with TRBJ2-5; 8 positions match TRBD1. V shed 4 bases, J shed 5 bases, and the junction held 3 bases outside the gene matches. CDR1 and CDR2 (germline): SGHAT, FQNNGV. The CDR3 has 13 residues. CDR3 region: CASSSRGRETQYF. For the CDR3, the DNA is TGTGCCAGCAGCTCCAGGGGGCGGGAGACCCAGTACTTC.

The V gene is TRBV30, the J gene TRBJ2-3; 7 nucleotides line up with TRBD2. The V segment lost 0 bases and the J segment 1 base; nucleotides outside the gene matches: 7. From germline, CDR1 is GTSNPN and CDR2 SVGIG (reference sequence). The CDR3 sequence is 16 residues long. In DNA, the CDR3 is TGTGCCTGGAGTGTACAAGTAGCGGGTCGCACAGATACGCAGTATTTT. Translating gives CAWSVQVAGRTDTQYF. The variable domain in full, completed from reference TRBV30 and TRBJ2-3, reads SQTIHQWPATLVQPVGSPLSLECTVEGTSNPNLYWYRQAAGRGLQLLFYSVGIGQISSEVPQNLSASRPQDRQFILSSKKLLLSDSGFYLCAWSVQVAGRTDTQYFGPGTRLTVL.

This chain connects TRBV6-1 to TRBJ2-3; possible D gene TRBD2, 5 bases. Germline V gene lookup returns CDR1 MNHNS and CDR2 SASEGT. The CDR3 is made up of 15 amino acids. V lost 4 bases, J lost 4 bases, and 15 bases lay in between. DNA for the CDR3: TGTGCCAGCAGTGTAGGAGGATTGGGAGCAGATACGCAGTATTTT. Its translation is CASSVGGLGADTQYF.

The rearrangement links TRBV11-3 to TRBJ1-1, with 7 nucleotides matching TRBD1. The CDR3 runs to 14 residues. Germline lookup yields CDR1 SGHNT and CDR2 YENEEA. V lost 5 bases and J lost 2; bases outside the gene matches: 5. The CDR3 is CASSARGGNTEAFF. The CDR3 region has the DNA TGTGCCAGCAGCGCCAGAGGGGGCAACACTGAAGCTTTCTTT.

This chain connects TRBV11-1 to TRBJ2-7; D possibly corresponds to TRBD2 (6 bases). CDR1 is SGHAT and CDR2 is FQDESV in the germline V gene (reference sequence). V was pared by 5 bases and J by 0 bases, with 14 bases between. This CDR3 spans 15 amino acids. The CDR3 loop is CASSRLGRSSYEQYF. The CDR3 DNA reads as TGTGCCAGCAGCCGCCTTGGGAGGAGCTCCTACGAGCAGTACTTC.